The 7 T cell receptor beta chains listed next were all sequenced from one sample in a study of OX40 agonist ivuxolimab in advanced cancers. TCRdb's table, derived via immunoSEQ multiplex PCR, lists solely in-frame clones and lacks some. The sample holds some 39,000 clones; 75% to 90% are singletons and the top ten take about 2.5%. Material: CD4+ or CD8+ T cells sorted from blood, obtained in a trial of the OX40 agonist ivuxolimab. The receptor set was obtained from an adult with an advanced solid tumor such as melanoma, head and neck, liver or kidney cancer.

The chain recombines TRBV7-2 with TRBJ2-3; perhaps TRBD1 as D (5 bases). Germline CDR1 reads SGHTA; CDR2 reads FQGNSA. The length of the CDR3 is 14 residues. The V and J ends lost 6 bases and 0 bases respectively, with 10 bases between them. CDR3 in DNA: TGTGCCAGCAGGGACATCTATAGCACAGATACGCAGTATTTT. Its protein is CASRDIYSTDTQYF.

This chain's CDR3 is CASSIGRMGEQYF. The CDR3 DNA is TGTGCCAGTAGTATAGGTAGAATGGGCGAGCAGTACTTC. The V and J genes are TRBV19 and TRBJ2-7; no reliable D call. This CDR3 comprises 13 residues. CDR1 and CDR2 (germline): LNHDA, SQIVND (reference sequence). The germline V and J ends were trimmed by 1 base and 6 bases, with 10 bases remaining between them.

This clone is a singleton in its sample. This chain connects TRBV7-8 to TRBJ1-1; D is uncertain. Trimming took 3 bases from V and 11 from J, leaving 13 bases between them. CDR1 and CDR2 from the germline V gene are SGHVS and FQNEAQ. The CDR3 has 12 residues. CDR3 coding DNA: TGTGCCAGCAGCTTGGGCCGCTTCATGGCTTTCTTT. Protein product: CASSLGRFMAFF.

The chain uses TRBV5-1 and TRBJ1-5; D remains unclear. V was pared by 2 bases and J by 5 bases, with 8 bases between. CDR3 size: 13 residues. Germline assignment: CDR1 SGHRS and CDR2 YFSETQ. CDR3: CASSFFGDQPQHF. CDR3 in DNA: TGCGCCAGCAGCTTTTTCGGAGATCAGCCCCAGCATTTT. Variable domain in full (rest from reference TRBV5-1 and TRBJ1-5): KAGVTQTPRYLIKTRGQQVTLSCSPISGHRSVSWYQQTPGQGLQFLFEYFSETQRNKGNFPGRFSGRQFSNSRSEMNVSTLELGDSALYLCASSFFGDQPQHFGDGTRLSIL.

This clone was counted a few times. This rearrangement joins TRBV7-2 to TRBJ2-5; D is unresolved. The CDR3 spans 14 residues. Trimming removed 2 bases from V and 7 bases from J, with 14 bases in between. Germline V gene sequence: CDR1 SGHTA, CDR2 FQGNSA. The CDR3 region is CASSLKSALRTQYF. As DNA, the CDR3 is TGTGCCAGCAGCTTAAAATCCGCTCTACGGACCCAGTACTTC.

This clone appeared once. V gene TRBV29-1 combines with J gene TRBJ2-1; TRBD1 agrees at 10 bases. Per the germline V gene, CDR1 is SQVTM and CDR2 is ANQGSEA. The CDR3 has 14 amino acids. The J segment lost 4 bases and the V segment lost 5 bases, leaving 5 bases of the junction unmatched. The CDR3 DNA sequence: TGCAGCGTTTTAGACAGGGGGCTTTACAATGAGCAGTTCTTC. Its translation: CSVLDRGLYNEQFF.

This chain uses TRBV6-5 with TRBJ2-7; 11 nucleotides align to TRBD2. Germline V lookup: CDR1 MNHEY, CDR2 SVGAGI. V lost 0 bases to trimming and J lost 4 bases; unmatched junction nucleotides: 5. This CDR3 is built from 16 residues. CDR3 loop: CASSYSRLAGLYEQYF. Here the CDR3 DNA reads TGTGCCAGCAGTTACTCACGACTAGCGGGATTATACGAGCAGTACTTC.